The 18 T cell receptor beta chains below were found in one sample sequenced in a study of blood T cell repertoires in COVID-19 (dated by TCRdb to the early 2020s). The library was produced with the immunoSEQ multiplex PCR assay. The table was pulled from immuneACCESS by TCRdb, which kept in-frame rearrangements only. Such tables lose some clones; where checked, under half of the loss comes from unresolved V genes, and the rest has no known cause. Within this sample are approximately 240,000 clones, with 70% to 85% of them counted one time only. The top ten constitute 3% to 4% of the sample. Specimen: peripheral blood. The receptor source for this set is a middle-aged woman with active or convalescent COVID-19.

Only a few counts were recorded for this clone. V usage is TRBV11-2 and J usage is TRBJ2-7; 8 bases match TRBD2. The CDR3 covers 15 residues. CDR1 SGHAT and CDR2 FQNNGV come from the germline V gene. The ends lost 4 bases at V and 4 bases at J; junction bases unmatched: 9. The CDR3 sequence is CASSSIEGLGYEQYV. As DNA, the CDR3 is TGTGCCAGCAGCTCAATAGAGGGACTAGGGTACGAGCAGTACGTC.

The genes are TRBV30 and TRBJ2-2; D not resolved. The CDR3 sequence is 14 residues long. CDR1 is GTSNPN and CDR2 is SVGIG in the germline V gene (reference sequence). V was pared by 1 base and J by 3 bases, with 9 bases between. CDR3 protein: CAWSDGSYTGELFF. The CDR3 DNA sequence: TGTGCCTGGAGTGACGGGTCCTACACCGGGGAGCTGTTTTTT. Drawing the rest from reference TRBV30 and TRBJ2-2, the complete variable domain is SQTIHQWPATLVQPVGSPLSLECTVEGTSNPNLYWYRQAAGRGLQLLFYSVGIGQISSEVPQNLSASRPQDRQFILSSKKLLLSDSGFYLCAWSDGSYTGELFFGEGSRLTVL.

The chain carries TRBV7-9 and TRBJ2-2; tentatively, D is TRBD2 (5 bases). Germline lookup yields CDR1 SEHNR and CDR2 FQNEAQ (reference sequence). The CDR3 loop spans 14 amino acids. V was trimmed by 1 base and J by 8 bases, leaving 11 bases between them. CDR3 coding DNA: TGTGCCAGCAGCTTAGAAACGGGAATGGGGGAGCTGTTTTTT. This gives the protein CASSLETGMGELFF.

This clone was seen only a few times. Other nucleotide sequences in the sample specify the same CDR3. This chain uses TRBV18 with TRBJ1-1, with TRBD1 as a possible D gene (6 bases). The CDR3 loop spans 14 amino acids. V lost 2 bases and J 1 base, leaving 8 bases between the germline ends. CDR1 and CDR2 (germline): KGHSH, LQKENI. The CDR3 DNA reads as TGTGCCAGCTCACCAGGACAGACGAACACTGAAGCTTTCTTT. This translates into CASSPGQTNTEAFF. Together with reference TRBV18 and TRBJ1-1, the CDR3 gives the full variable domain: NAGVMQNPRHLVRRRGQEARLRCSPMKGHSHVYWYRQLPEEGLKFMVYLQKENIIDESGMPKERFSAEFPKEGPSILRIQQVVRGDSAAYFCASSPGQTNTEAFFGQGTRLTVV.

This clone was picked up a small number of times. This chain connects TRBV7-9 to TRBJ1-1; 10 nucleotides agree with TRBD1. J was trimmed by 5 bases and V by 4 bases; bases with no gene match: 4. This CDR3 is 14 amino acids long. CDR1 is SEHNR and CDR2 is FQNEAQ in the germline V gene (reference sequence). This CDR3 is CASSSRTGGTEAFF. CDR3 in DNA: TGTGCCAGCAGCTCGAGGACAGGGGGTACTGAAGCTTTCTTT.

This CDR3 reads CSVVQGGNYGYTF. CDR3 in DNA: TGCAGCGTCGTTCAGGGGGGTAACTATGGCTACACCTTC. V gene TRBV29-1 combines with J gene TRBJ1-2; 7 nucleotides agree with TRBD1. The V gene end was trimmed by 6 bases and the J gene end by 1 base; junction bases not matched to a gene: 5. The CDR3 is 13 residues long. Looked up from germline, CDR1 is SQVTM and CDR2 is ANQGSEA.

This chain links TRBV5-6 with TRBJ2-5; D is possibly TRBD1 (6 bases). From germline, CDR1 is SGHDT and CDR2 YYEEEE. The V end was cut by 4 bases, the J end by 4 bases, with 11 bases between. The CDR3 extends over 13 amino acids. CDR3 in amino acids: CASSPDSGETQYF. The CDR3 DNA reads as TGTGCCAGCAGCCCGGACAGTGGAGAGACCCAGTACTTC.

This clone was seen once. The V and J genes are TRBV6-5 and TRBJ1-1; D is unclear. Germline lookup yields CDR1 MNHEY and CDR2 SVGAGI. Deletions cut 7 bases from V and 0 bases from J, with 9 bases between. CDR3 length: 13 amino acids. The DNA for the CDR3 is TGTGCCAGCATTGTCAGTTTGAACACTGAAGCTTTCTTT. Its protein is CASIVSLNTEAFF.

The V and J genes are TRBV30 and TRBJ1-5, with unresolved D. The CDR3 has 13 amino acids. The germline V and J ends were trimmed by 8 bases and 2 bases, with 13 bases remaining between them. The germline V gene encodes CDR1 GTSNPN and CDR2 SVGIG (reference sequence). The CDR3 region has the DNA TGTGCCACCGCCGGGAAGGGCAATCAGCCCCAGCATTTT. Translated, it gives CATAGKGNQPQHF. The complete variable domain, with remaining parts taken from reference TRBV30 and TRBJ1-5, reads SQTIHQWPATLVQPVGSPLSLECTVEGTSNPNLYWYRQAAGRGLQLLFYSVGIGQISSEVPQNLSASRPQDRQFILSSKKLLLSDSGFYLCATAGKGNQPQHFGDGTRLSIL.

The gene calls are TRBV7-8 and TRBJ2-1; the D gene is possibly TRBD2 (6 bases). The V and J ends lost 5 bases and 5 bases respectively, with 16 bases between them. The CDR3 spans 15 residues. Germline CDR1 SGHVS, CDR2 FQNEAQ. This chain's CDR3 is CASSPRPGDHNEQFF. CDR3 coding DNA: TGTGCCAGCAGCCCCCGGCCGGGGGACCACAATGAGCAGTTCTTC. Using reference TRBV7-8 and TRBJ2-1 for the parts outside the CDR3, the full variable domain is GAGVSQSPRYKVAKRGQDVALRCDPISGHVSLFWYQQALGQGPEFLTYFQNEAQLDKSGLPSDRFFAERPEGSVSTLKIQRTQQEDSAVYLCASSPRPGDHNEQFFGPGTRLTVL.

In its sample, this clone was seen a few times. The rearrangement links TRBV5-4 to TRBJ2-6, with D maybe TRBD2 (6 bases). CDR3 length equals 17 residues. Deletions cut 0 bases from V and 0 bases from J, with 10 bases between. Germline-derived CDR1 and CDR2 are SGHNT and YYREEE (reference sequence). CDR3 loop: CASSLEWRVSGANVLTF. Here the CDR3 DNA reads TGTGCCAGCAGCTTGGAGTGGAGGGTCTCTGGGGCCAACGTCCTGACTTTC. Complete variable domain (other parts from reference TRBV5-4 and TRBJ2-6): ETGVTQSPTHLIKTRGQQVTLRCSSQSGHNTVSWYQQALGQGPQFIFQYYREEENGRGNFPPRFSGLQFPNYSSELNVNALELDDSALYLCASSLEWRVSGANVLTFGAGSRLTVL.

This clone was seen only a few times. The J gene is TRBJ2-2, the V gene TRBV19; 7 bases are shared with TRBD1. J lost 2 bases, V lost 4 bases, and 7 bases had no gene match. CDR3 size: 16 residues. CDR1 is LNHDA and CDR2 is SQIVND in the germline V gene (reference sequence). CDR3 sequence reads: CASSRSGTANTGELFF. The CDR3 nucleotides read TGTGCCAGTAGTAGATCCGGGACAGCAAACACCGGGGAGCTGTTTTTT.

J is TRBJ1-1 and V is TRBV3-1 (or the pseudogene TRBV3-2); D call uncertain. The CDR3 runs 14 residues. Germline values: CDR1 LGHDT, CDR2 YNNKEL (reference sequence). Trimming cost V 5 bases and J 1 base, with 11 bases left between them. CDR3 DNA sequence: TGTGCCAGCAGCTCCTTTGAGGGGAACACTGAAGCTTTCTTT. Translated: CASSSFEGNTEAFF.

This clone has a handful of counts. The chain is built from TRBV12-3 or TRBV12-4 and TRBJ1-2; no clear D gene. The V end was cut by 7 bases, the J end by 6 bases, with 6 bases between. The CDR3 is made up of 10 amino acids. In DNA, the CDR3 is TGTGCCAGCACCCTAAATGGCTACACCTTC. This encodes CASTLNGYTF.

This chain uses TRBV4-1 with TRBJ2-3; D might be TRBD1 (5 bases). In germline, CDR1 is MGHRA, CDR2 YSYEKL. With 0 bases removed from V and 1 base from J, the gap between germline ends came to 8 bases. This CDR3 region has 15 residues. The CDR3 nucleotides are TGCGCCAGCAGCCAAGATTTCAGGGGCACAGATACGCAGTATTTT. Residues: CASSQDFRGTDTQYF.

V is TRBV7-6 and J is TRBJ2-3; 7 bases line up with TRBD1. Germline CDR1 SGHVS, CDR2 FNYEAQ. J was trimmed by 2 bases and V by 8 bases; bases with no gene match: 7. The CDR3 has 14 residues. The CDR3 nucleotides read TGTGCCAGCGGGACAGCTTCCCTCACAGATACGCAGTATTTT. This codes for CASGTASLTDTQYF.

The chain combines TRBV30 with TRBJ1-1, with 7 bases lining up with TRBD1. Looked up from germline, CDR1 is GTSNPN and CDR2 is SVGIG (reference sequence). J gave up 1 base and V 2 bases, and 4 bases lay outside the gene matches. The CDR3 runs 14 residues. CDR3 sequence: CAWSRGQPNTEAFF. CDR3 sequence (DNA): TGTGCCTGGAGTAGGGGACAGCCGAACACTGAAGCTTTCTTT. Drawing the rest from reference TRBV30 and TRBJ1-1, the complete variable domain is SQTIHQWPATLVQPVGSPLSLECTVEGTSNPNLYWYRQAAGRGLQLLFYSVGIGQISSEVPQNLSASRPQDRQFILSSKKLLLSDSGFYLCAWSRGQPNTEAFFGQGTRLTVV.

This rearrangement joins TRBV27 to TRBJ2-3; 12 nucleotides agree with TRBD1. Germline CDR1 reads MNHEY; CDR2 reads SMNVEV (reference sequence). V was clipped by 4 bases and J by 2 bases; unmatched bases: 10. The CDR3 extends over 18 amino acids. CDR3 bases: TGTGCCAGCAGTTCGCCCGGGACAGGGGGCGAATTCACAGATACGCAGTATTTT. Amino acids: CASSSPGTGGEFTDTQYF.